Listed here are 23 T cell receptor beta chains from one sample, sequenced in a study of blood T cell repertoires in COVID-19. Data came from immunoSEQ multiplex PCR; TCRdb stores just in-frame clones and leaves some out. Altogether 100,000 to 150,000 clones are present, around 81% being singletons, with the ten largest covering 10% to 15%. Sequencing was performed on peripheral blood. The receptors derive from a man aged 60 to 75 with acute or convalescent COVID-19.

The CDR3 coding sequence is TGTGCCAGCAGAGATCGGAGCCAAGAGACCCAGTACTTC. Residues: CASRDRSQETQYF. The genes are TRBV2 and TRBJ2-5, with no clear D. Germline CDR1 reads SNHLY; CDR2 reads FYNNEI. V was shortened by 6 bases and J by 1 base, with 9 bases between the two germline ends. The CDR3 covers 13 residues.

V and J are TRBV2 and TRBJ1-6, with D uncertain. V lost 6 bases, J lost 13 bases, and 13 bases lay in between. Germline V gene data show CDR1 as SNHLY and CDR2 as FYNNEI. The CDR3 has 12 residues. CDR3 nucleotides: TGTGCCAGCAGCCGTGGCTTTCGCCCCCTCCACTTT. Encoded protein: CASSRGFRPLHF.

The V call is TRBV6-5, the J call TRBJ1-5; D not certain. The CDR3 runs 14 residues. The V and J ends lost 7 bases and 0 bases respectively, with 10 bases between them. CDR1 and CDR2 from the germline V gene are MNHEY and SVGAGI. CDR3: CASILRYSNQPQHF. The CDR3 bases are TGTGCCAGCATTCTTCGGTATAGCAATCAGCCCCAGCATTTT.

The chain employs TRBV6-1 and TRBJ1-1, with D tentatively TRBD1 (6 bases). The CDR3 totals 16 residues. Between the trimmed V and J ends, which lost 1 base and 0 bases, there was a span of 12 bases. Per germline, CDR1 MNHNS and CDR2 SASEGT. For the CDR3, the DNA is TGTGCCAGCAGTGAAGAAGGGGGGGGTGTGAACACTGAAGCTTTCTTT. It translates to CASSEEGGGVNTEAFF.

This clone was seen at least ten times. This chain links TRBV5-1 with TRBJ1-6; D gene uncertain. Germline-derived CDR1 and CDR2 are SGHRS and YFSETQ. V was pared by 1 base and J by 10 bases, with 9 bases between. The CDR3 is 13 residues long. The CDR3 DNA reads TGCGCCAGCAGCTTGAAGACGGAGTCACCCCTCCACTTT. Translation: CASSLKTESPLHF.

This clone came up once. The chain joins TRBV14 to TRBJ2-7; TRBD2 matches 11 bases. This CDR3 is 15 amino acids long. Germline CDR1 and CDR2: SGHDN and FVKESK. V dropped 4 bases and J dropped 5; count of bases not matched to a gene: 7. CDR3 nucleotide sequence: TGTGCCAGCAGCCCGTTAGCGGGAGGGGTAAACGAGCAGTACTTC. Protein product: CASSPLAGGVNEQYF. Filled out from reference TRBV14 and TRBJ2-7, the complete variable domain reads EAGVTQFPSHSVIEKGQTVTLRCDPISGHDNLYWYRRVMGKEIKFLLHFVKESKQDESGMPNNRFLAERTGGTYSTLKVQPAELEDSGVYFCASSPLAGGVNEQYFGPGTRLTVT.

This chain joins TRBV27 and TRBJ1-5, with TRBD1 as a possible D gene (6 bases). Trimming pared 6 bases from V and 5 bases from J, leaving 11 bases between. The CDR3 has 13 residues. The germline CDR1 and CDR2 sequences are MNHEY and SMNVEV (reference sequence). The CDR3 DNA follows: TGTGCCAGCAGACGGGACACCTATCAGCCCCAGCATTTT. Amino acids: CASRRDTYQPQHF.

This CDR3 is CASSFSGTGVDGYTF. CDR3 DNA sequence: TGTGCCAGCAGCTTCTCCGGGACAGGGGTAGATGGCTACACCTTC. V and J are TRBV27 and TRBJ1-2; 10 bases are a match to TRBD1. Losses at the gene ends were 6 bases for V and 6 bases for J; bases not matched to a gene: 10. The CDR3 is 15 residues long. Germline V lookup: CDR1 MNHEY, CDR2 SMNVEV (reference sequence).

This chain uses TRBV28 with TRBJ1-5; D is ambiguous. Germline CDR1 and CDR2: MDHEN and SYDVKM. Trimming removed 2 bases from V and 4 bases from J, with 3 bases in between. The CDR3 covers 12 residues. DNA for the CDR3: TGTGCCAGCAGTTTACGGAATCAGCCCCAGCATTTT. Protein: CASSLRNQPQHF.

V usage is TRBV6-4 and J usage is TRBJ2-7, with TRBD1 matching 9 bases. Looked up from germline, CDR1 is MRHNA and CDR2 is SNTAGT. The CDR3 spans 15 residues. J gave up 7 bases and V 4 bases, and 11 bases lay outside the gene matches. The CDR3 is CASSVKTGGAGEQYF. The CDR3 nucleotides read TGTGCCAGCAGTGTGAAAACAGGGGGCGCGGGAGAGCAGTACTTC.

Written as DNA, the CDR3 is TGTGCCAGCAGTTTTTCGCGAACCTCCAGGGCTTTCTTT. It translates to CASSFSRTSRAFF. The chain recombines TRBV27 with TRBJ1-1; the D is unclear. V lost 3 bases and J 11 bases, leaving 16 bases between the germline ends. Germline-derived CDR1 and CDR2 are MNHEY and SMNVEV (reference sequence). CDR3 length: 13 amino acids.

The rearrangement links TRBV6-5 to TRBJ1-5; 7 bases are shared with TRBD1. The CDR3 contains 15 residues. Germline CDR1 MNHEY, CDR2 SVGAGI. The V segment lost 2 bases and the J segment 1 base; nucleotides outside the gene matches: 2. CDR3 region: CASSYQTGSNQPQHF. In DNA, the CDR3 is TGTGCCAGCAGTTACCAGACAGGGAGCAATCAGCCCCAGCATTTT.

The chain is built from TRBV5-1 and TRBJ2-5; 7 nucleotides align to TRBD1. In germline, CDR1 is SGHRS, CDR2 YFSETQ. The ends lost 4 bases at V and 5 bases at J; junction bases unmatched: 8. The CDR3 is made up of 14 amino acids. CDR3 sequence reads: CASSAQGTGETQYF. CDR3 nucleotides: TGCGCCAGCAGCGCACAGGGGACGGGGGAGACCCAGTACTTC.

This chain uses TRBV9 with TRBJ1-1, with 8 positions matching TRBD1. J was trimmed by 0 bases and V by 0 bases; bases with no gene match: 4. From germline, CDR1 is SGDLS and CDR2 YYNGEE. The CDR3 is 16 residues long. The CDR3 loop is CASSVGAGGMNTEAFF. The CDR3 region has the DNA TGTGCCAGCAGCGTAGGGGCAGGGGGCATGAACACTGAAGCTTTCTTT.

The rearrangement links TRBV7-9 to TRBJ1-4, with no clear D. V gave up 5 bases and J gave up 3 bases, with 25 bases separating them. Per germline, CDR1 SEHNR and CDR2 FQNEAQ (reference sequence). The CDR3 contains 19 residues. The CDR3 coding sequence is TGTGCCAGCAGCACCACGGGGAGCCTCGGTCGTAAGGCTAATGAAAAACTGTTTTTT. Its translation: CASSTTGSLGRKANEKLFF.

This sequence joins TRBV5-1 and TRBJ2-3; the match to TRBD2 covers 13 bases. The CDR3 covers 19 residues. Losses at the gene ends were 1 base for V and 5 bases for J; bases not matched to a gene: 13. In germline, CDR1 is SGHRS, CDR2 YFSETQ. In nucleotides, the CDR3 is TGCGCCAGCAGCTTGCCCGGGACTAGCGGGATTGGGGCAGGAGATACGCAGTATTTT. Protein sequence: CASSLPGTSGIGAGDTQYF.

This chain connects TRBV4-2 to TRBJ1-6; D is unresolved. CDR3 length: 13 residues. V was trimmed by 1 base and J by 6 bases, leaving 4 bases between them. CDR1 LGHNA and CDR2 YNFKEQ come from the germline V gene. This CDR3 is CASSQAPNSPLHF. CDR3 DNA sequence: TGTGCCAGCAGCCAAGCTCCTAATTCACCCCTCCACTTT.

This clone appeared once. The V and J genes are TRBV3-1 (or the pseudogene TRBV3-2) and TRBJ2-7; D unclear. Trimming took off 1 base at V and 7 bases at J, with 11 bases between the two ends. The germline gives CDR1 LGHDT, CDR2 YNNKEL (reference sequence). CDR3 length: 13 residues. The CDR3 DNA reads TGTGCCAGCAGCCAAGGCCCAGGAAGGGAGCAGTACTTC. It specifies CASSQGPGREQYF.

This clone was counted once. The rearrangement joins TRBV4-1 to TRBJ1-1, with unresolved D. V was clipped by 7 bases and J by 4 bases, with 16 bases between them. This CDR3 is built from 14 residues. Germline V CDR1 and CDR2: MGHRA, YSYEKL. The CDR3 DNA reads as TGCGCCAGCACCCTTGGCCCTCTAGGCACTGAAGCTTTCTTT. It is translated as CASTLGPLGTEAFF.

This clone was counted between two and nine times. V is TRBV5-5 and J is TRBJ1-2; 8 nucleotides line up with TRBD1. Germline V lookup: CDR1 SGHKS, CDR2 YYEKEE (reference sequence). The CDR3 contains 13 residues. With 0 bases clipped from V and 7 bases from J, the junction kept 2 bases outside the gene matches. CDR3 sequence: CASSLEGTGGYTF. The CDR3 DNA reads TGTGCCAGCAGCTTGGAGGGGACAGGTGGCTACACCTTC. Looking up the rest from reference TRBV5-5 and TRBJ1-2 gives the full variable domain: DAGVTQSPTHLIKTRGQQVTLRCSPISGHKSVSWYQQVLGQGPQFIFQYYEKEERGRGNFPDRFSARQFPNYSSELNVNALLLGDSALYLCASSLEGTGGYTFGSGTRLTVV.

This clone has just a few counts. The genes are TRBV7-2 and TRBJ1-5, with TRBD1 matching over 8 bases. This CDR3 has 17 residues. Trimming cost V 1 base and J 2 bases; bases outside gene matches: 7. Looked up from germline, CDR1 is SGHTA and CDR2 is FQGNSA. The CDR3 DNA is TGTGCCAGCAGCTTAGGCAGGGGGCAAGGAGGCAATCAGCCCCAGCATTTT. Its protein is CASSLGRGQGGNQPQHF.

Turning to this clone: The same CDR3 can be traced to other DNA sequences in this sample. This chain uses TRBV5-1 with TRBJ1-1; D is unresolved. Trimming left V 0 bases short and J 1 base short, with 7 bases between. Germline V gives CDR1 SGHRS, CDR2 YFSETQ. This CDR3 has 14 residues. DNA for the CDR3: TGCGCCAGCAGCTTGGATGGCGGGAACACTGAAGCTTTCTTT. The encoded protein is CASSLDGGNTEAFF. The whole variable domain, remainder taken from reference TRBV5-1 and TRBJ1-1, is KAGVTQTPRYLIKTRGQQVTLSCSPISGHRSVSWYQQTPGQGLQFLFEYFSETQRNKGNFPGRFSGRQFSNSRSEMNVSTLELGDSALYLCASSLDGGNTEAFFGQGTRLTVV.

The genes are TRBV11-2 and TRBJ2-7, with 9 bases fitting TRBD2. The CDR3 has 15 residues. Germline V lookup: CDR1 SGHAT, CDR2 FQNNGV. V was clipped by 4 bases and J by 1 base; unmatched bases: 5. CDR3 sequence: CASSSFTSGSYEQYF. CDR3 nucleotide sequence: TGTGCCAGCAGCTCCTTTACTAGCGGGTCCTACGAGCAGTACTTC.